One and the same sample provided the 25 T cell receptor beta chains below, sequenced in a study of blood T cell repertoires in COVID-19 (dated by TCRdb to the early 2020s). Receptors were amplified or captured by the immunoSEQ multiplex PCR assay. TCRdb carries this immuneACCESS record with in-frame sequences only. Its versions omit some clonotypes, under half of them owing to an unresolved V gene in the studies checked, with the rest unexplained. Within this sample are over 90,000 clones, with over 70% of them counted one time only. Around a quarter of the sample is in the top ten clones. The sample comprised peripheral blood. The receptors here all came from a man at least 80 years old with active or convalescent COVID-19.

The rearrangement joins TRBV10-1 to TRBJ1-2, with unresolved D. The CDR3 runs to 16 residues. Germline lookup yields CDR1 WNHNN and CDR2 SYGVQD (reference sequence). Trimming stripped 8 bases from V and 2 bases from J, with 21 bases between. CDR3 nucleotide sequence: TGCGCCAGCCCCCCGGGGAAACCTCAGTCCAACTATGGCTACACCTTC. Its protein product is CASPPGKPQSNYGYTF.

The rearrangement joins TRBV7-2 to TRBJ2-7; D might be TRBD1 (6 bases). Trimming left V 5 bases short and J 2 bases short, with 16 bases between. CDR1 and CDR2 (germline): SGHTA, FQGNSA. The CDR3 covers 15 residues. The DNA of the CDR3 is TGTGCCAGCAGCCCCCCGGAAAGGGGGACCTACGAGCAGTACTTC. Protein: CASSPPERGTYEQYF.

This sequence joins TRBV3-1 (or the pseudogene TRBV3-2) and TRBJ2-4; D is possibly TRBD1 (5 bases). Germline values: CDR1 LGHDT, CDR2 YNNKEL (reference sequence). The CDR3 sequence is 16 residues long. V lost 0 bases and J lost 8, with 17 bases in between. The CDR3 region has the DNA TGTGCCAGCAGCCAAGATCTTGCGGCAGGGTGGGACATTCAGTACTTC. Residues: CASSQDLAAGWDIQYF.

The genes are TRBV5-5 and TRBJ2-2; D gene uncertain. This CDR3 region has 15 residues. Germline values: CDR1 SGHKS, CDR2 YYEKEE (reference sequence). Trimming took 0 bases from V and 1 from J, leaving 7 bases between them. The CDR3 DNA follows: TGTGCCAGCAGCTTGGGTCCGTTGAACACCGGGGAGCTGTTTTTT. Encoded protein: CASSLGPLNTGELFF.

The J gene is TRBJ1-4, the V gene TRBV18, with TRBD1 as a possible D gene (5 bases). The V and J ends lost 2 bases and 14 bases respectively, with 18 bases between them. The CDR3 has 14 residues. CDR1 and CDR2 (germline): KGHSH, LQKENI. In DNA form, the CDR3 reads TGTGCCAGCTCACCAGAGGCAGGGACTTTTCAGCTGTTTTTT. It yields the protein CASSPEAGTFQLFF. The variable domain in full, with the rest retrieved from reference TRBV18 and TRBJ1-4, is NAGVMQNPRHLVRRRGQEARLRCSPMKGHSHVYWYRQLPEEGLKFMVYLQKENIIDESGMPKERFSAEFPKEGPSILRIQQVVRGDSAAYFCASSPEAGTFQLFFGSGTQLSVL.

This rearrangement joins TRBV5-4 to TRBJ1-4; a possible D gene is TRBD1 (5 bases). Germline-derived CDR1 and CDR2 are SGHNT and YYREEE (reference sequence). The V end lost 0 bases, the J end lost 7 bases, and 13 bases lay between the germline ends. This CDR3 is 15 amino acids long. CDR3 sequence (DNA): TGTGCCAGCAGCTTGGAAGGAGGGGCGGCTGAAAAACTGTTTTTT. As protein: CASSLEGGAAEKLFF.

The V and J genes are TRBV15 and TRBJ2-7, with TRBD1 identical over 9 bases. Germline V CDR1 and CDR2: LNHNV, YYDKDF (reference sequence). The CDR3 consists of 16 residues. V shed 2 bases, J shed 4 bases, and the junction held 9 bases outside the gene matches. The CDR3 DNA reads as TGTGCCACCAGCAGAAGCTACGGACAGGGGCTATACGAGCAGTACTTC. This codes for CATSRSYGQGLYEQYF.

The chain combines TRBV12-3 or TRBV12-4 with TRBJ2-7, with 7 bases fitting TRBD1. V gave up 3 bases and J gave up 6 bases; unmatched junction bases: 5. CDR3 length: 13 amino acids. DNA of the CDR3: TGTGCCAGCAGTTTCCAGGGGGAAGGCGAGCAGTACTTC. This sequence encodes CASSFQGEGEQYF.

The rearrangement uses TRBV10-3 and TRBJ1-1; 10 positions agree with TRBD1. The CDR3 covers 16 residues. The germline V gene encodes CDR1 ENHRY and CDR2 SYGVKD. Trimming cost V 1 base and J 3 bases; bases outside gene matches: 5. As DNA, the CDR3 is TGTGCCATCAGTGAGTGGGGGACAGGGGAGGACACTGAAGCTTTCTTT. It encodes CAISEWGTGEDTEAFF.

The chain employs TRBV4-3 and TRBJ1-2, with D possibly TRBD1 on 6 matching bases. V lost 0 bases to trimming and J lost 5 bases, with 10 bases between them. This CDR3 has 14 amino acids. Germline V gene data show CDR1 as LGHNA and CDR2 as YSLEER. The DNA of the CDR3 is TGCGCCAGCAGCCAAGAGACAGGCCTTTATGGCTACACCTTC. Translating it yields CASSQETGLYGYTF.

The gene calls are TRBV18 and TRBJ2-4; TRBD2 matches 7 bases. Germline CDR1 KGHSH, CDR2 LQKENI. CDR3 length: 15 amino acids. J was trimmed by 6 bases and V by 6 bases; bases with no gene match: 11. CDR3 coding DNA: TGTGCCAGCTCGCCCACGGGGGGATGGAGAAACATTCAGTACTTC. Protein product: CASSPTGGWRNIQYF.

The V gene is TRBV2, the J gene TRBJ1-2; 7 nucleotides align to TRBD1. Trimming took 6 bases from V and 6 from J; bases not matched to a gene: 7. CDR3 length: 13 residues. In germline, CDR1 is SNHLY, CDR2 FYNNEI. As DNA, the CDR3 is TGTGCCAGCAGACCCGGACAGGTGAATGGCTACACCTTC. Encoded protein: CASRPGQVNGYTF.

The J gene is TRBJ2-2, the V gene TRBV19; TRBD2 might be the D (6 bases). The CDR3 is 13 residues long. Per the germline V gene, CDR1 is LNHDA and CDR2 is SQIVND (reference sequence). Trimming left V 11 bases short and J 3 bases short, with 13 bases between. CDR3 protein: CASGEADTGELFF. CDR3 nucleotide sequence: TGTGCCTCTGGGGAGGCGGACACCGGGGAGCTGTTTTTT.

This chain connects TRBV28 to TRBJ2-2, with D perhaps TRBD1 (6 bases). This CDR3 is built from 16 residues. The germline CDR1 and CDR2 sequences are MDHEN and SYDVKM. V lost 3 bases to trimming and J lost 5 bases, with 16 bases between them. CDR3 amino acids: CASSFFGRGITGELFF. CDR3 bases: TGTGCCAGCAGTTTTTTCGGCAGGGGCATTACCGGGGAGCTGTTTTTT.

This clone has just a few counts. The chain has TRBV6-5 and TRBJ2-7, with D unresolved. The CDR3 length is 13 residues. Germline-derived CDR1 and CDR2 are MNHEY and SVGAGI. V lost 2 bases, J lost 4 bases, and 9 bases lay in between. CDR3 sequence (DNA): TGTGCCAGCAGTTACAAGACACGTTACGAGCAGTACTTC. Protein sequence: CASSYKTRYEQYF.

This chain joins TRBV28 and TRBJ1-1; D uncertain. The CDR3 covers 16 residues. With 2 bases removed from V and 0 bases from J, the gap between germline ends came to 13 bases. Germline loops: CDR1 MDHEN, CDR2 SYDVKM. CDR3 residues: CASSLRVVRLNTEAFF. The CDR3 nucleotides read TGTGCCAGCAGTTTACGTGTAGTGCGGTTGAACACTGAAGCTTTCTTT.

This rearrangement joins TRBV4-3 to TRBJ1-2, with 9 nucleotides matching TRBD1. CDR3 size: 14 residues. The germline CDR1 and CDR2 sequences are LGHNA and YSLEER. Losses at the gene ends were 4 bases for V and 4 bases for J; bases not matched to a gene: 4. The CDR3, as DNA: TGCGCCAGCAGCCGTACAGGGGGCAGCTATGGCTACACCTTC. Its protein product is CASSRTGGSYGYTF.

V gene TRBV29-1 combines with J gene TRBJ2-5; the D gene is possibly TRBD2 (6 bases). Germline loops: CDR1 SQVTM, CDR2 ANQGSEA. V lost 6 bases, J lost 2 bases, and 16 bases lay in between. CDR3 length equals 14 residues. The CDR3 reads CSVPRGGTQETQYF. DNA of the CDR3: TGCAGCGTCCCGCGGGGAGGAACGCAAGAGACCCAGTACTTC.

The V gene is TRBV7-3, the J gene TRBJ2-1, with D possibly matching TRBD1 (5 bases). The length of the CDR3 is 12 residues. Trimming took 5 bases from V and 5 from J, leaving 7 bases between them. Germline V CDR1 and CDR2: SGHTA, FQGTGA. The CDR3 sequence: CASSGRDNEQFF. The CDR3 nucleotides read TGTGCCAGCAGCGGCAGGGACAATGAGCAGTTCTTC.

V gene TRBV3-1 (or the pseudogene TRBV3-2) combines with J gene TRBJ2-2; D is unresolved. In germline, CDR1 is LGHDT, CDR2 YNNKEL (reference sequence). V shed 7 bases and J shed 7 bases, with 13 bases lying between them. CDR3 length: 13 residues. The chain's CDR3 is CASIQSAVGELFF. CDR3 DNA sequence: TGTGCCAGCATACAAAGTGCGGTCGGGGAGCTGTTTTTT.

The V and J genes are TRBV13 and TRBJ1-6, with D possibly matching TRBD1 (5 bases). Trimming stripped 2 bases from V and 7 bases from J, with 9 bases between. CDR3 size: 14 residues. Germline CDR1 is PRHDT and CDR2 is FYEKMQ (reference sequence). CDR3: CASSLWGGNSPLHF. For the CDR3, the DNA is TGTGCCAGCAGCTTATGGGGGGGAAATTCACCCCTCCACTTT.

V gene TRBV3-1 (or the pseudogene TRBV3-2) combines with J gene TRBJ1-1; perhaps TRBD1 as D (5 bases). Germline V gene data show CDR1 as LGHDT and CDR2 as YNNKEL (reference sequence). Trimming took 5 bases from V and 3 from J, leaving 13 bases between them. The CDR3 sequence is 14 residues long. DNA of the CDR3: TGTGCCAGCAGCAGTCGCCAGGGATACACTGAAGCTTTCTTT. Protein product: CASSSRQGYTEAFF.

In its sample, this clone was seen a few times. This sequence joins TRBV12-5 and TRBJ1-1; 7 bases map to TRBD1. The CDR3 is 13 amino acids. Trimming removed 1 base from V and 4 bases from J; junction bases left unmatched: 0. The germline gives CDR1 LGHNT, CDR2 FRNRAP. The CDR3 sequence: CASGLGQGTEAFF. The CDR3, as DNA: TGTGCTAGTGGTTTGGGACAGGGCACTGAAGCTTTCTTT.

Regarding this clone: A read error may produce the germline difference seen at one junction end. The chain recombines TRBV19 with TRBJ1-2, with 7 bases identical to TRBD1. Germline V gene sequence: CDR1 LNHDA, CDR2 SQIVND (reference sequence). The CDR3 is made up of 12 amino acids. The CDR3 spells CASSITTGTVHF. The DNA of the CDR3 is TGTGCCAGTAGTATAACTACCGGGACAGTCCACTTC.

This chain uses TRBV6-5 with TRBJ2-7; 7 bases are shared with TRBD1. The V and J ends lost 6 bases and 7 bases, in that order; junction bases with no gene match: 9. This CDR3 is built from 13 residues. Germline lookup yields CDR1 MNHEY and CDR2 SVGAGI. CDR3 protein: CASRSEGAREQYF. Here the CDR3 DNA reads TGTGCCAGCAGGAGTGAGGGGGCCCGGGAGCAGTACTTC.